A single sample gave rise to the 15 T cell receptor beta chains below, sequenced in a study of blood T cell repertoires in COVID-19. The assay was immunoSEQ multiplex PCR, and TCRdb's table has in-frame clones only and misses some. The sample includes some 45,000 clones, roughly 93% seen only once; the top ten take 9.2%. The sample comprised peripheral blood. The source is a man aged 45-60 years with active COVID-19.

The rearrangement uses TRBV2 and TRBJ2-1; TRBD1 is a possible D gene (6 bases). The CDR3 consists of 14 residues. Germline V CDR1 and CDR2: SNHLY, FYNNEI. V lost 7 bases, J lost 0 bases, and 10 bases lay in between. The CDR3 loop is CASTPGVSYNEQFF. DNA for the CDR3: TGTGCCAGCACCCCAGGGGTCTCCTACAATGAGCAGTTCTTC.

The genes are TRBV10-1 and TRBJ2-2, with 9 bases fitting TRBD1. Germline V lookup: CDR1 WNHNN, CDR2 SYGVQD (reference sequence). The CDR3 has 15 residues. V trimming: 2 bases; J trimming: 5 bases; junction bases outside the gene matches: 3. The CDR3 is CASSEGQGRTGELFF. The CDR3 coding sequence is TGCGCCAGCAGTGAGGGACAGGGGAGAACCGGGGAGCTGTTTTTT.

This chain connects TRBV18 to TRBJ2-1, with 12 bases aligning to TRBD2. Germline CDR1 KGHSH, CDR2 LQKENI. V shed 5 bases, J shed 4 bases, and the junction held 3 bases outside the gene matches. The CDR3 has 15 residues. The CDR3 DNA reads TGTGCCAGCTCAGAACTAGCGGGAGGTTACAATGAGCAGTTCTTC. It specifies CASSELAGGYNEQFF. Looking up the rest from reference TRBV18 and TRBJ2-1 gives the full variable domain: NAGVMQNPRHLVRRRGQEARLRCSPMKGHSHVYWYRQLPEEGLKFMVYLQKENIIDESGMPKERFSAEFPKEGPSILRIQQVVRGDSAAYFCASSELAGGYNEQFFGPGTRLTVL.

The chain employs TRBV11-2 and TRBJ2-7; 7 positions agree with TRBD1. This CDR3 has 14 residues. Unmatched junction bases numbered 2, after V lost 3 bases and J lost 0 bases. Germline CDR1 reads SGHAT; CDR2 reads FQNNGV. CDR3 in DNA: TGTGCCAGCAGCTTCGGGACAGACTCCTACGAGCAGTACTTC. It is translated as CASSFGTDSYEQYF.

The rearrangement uses TRBV10-3 and TRBJ2-7, with 12 bases matching TRBD1. CDR1 is ENHRY, CDR2 SYGVKD, per germline. The V gene end was trimmed by 3 bases and the J gene end by 5 bases; junction bases not matched to a gene: 8. This CDR3 has 16 amino acids. The CDR3 nucleotides read TGTGCCATCAGTGAACCGGGACAGGGGGCGTCGGACGAGCAGTACTTC. It is translated as CAISEPGQGASDEQYF.

The V and J genes are TRBV28 and TRBJ2-5; TRBD2 aligns across 9 bases. Germline V CDR1 and CDR2: MDHEN, SYDVKM. The CDR3 contains 14 residues. Trimming cost V 3 bases and J 8 bases; bases outside gene matches: 7. The CDR3: CASSLTSGSFTQYF. DNA of the CDR3: TGTGCCAGCAGTTTGACTAGCGGATCGTTTACCCAGTACTTC.

The rearrangement links TRBV7-8 to TRBJ2-5; D not resolved. From germline, CDR1 is SGHVS and CDR2 FQNEAQ. The CDR3 spans 13 residues. V lost 1 base to trimming and J lost 5 bases, with 8 bases between them. In DNA form, the CDR3 reads TGTGCCAGCAGCTTAGGGGCCGGCGAGACCCAGTACTTC. It encodes CASSLGAGETQYF.

This sequence joins TRBV18 and TRBJ1-1; D perhaps matches TRBD1 (6 bases). The CDR3 is 16 residues long. V shed 4 bases and J shed 4 bases, with 19 bases lying between them. Germline assignment: CDR1 KGHSH and CDR2 LQKENI. The CDR3 DNA reads as TGTGCCAGCTCACAGAGCAGGGGAACAACGGGCACTGAAGCTTTCTTT. The encoded protein is CASSQSRGTTGTEAFF.

In its sample, this clone was seen once. The CDR3 sequence: CASSSAPGGYNEQFF. In DNA form, the CDR3 reads TGTGCCAGCAGTTCCGCTCCCGGGGGGTACAATGAGCAGTTCTTC. The chain couples TRBV6-2 or TRBV6-3 to TRBJ2-1; 7 bases fit TRBD2. The CDR3 totals 15 residues. CDR1 and CDR2 from the germline V gene are MNHEY and SVGEGT. V was clipped by 4 bases and J by 4 bases; unmatched bases: 7.

The DNA of the CDR3 is TGTGCCAGCAGTACCGCCGGGACAGGGGGCTGGGATACGCAGTATTTT. Encoded protein: CASSTAGTGGWDTQYF. The chain carries TRBV9 and TRBJ2-3, with TRBD1 identical over 12 bases. Per germline, CDR1 SGDLS and CDR2 YYNGEE. The V and J ends lost 5 bases and 6 bases, in that order; junction bases with no gene match: 10. The CDR3 has 16 amino acids.

The J gene is TRBJ2-5, the V gene TRBV7-8; 10 bases match TRBD2. The CDR3 has 18 amino acids. CDR1 is SGHVS and CDR2 is FQNEAQ in the germline V gene. The ends lost 2 bases at V and 5 bases at J; junction bases unmatched: 14. The CDR3 here is CASSLIEASGRPRETQYF. CDR3 in DNA: TGTGCCAGCAGCTTAATTGAGGCTAGCGGGAGACCGAGGGAGACCCAGTACTTC. The entire variable domain, with the rest obtained from reference TRBV7-8 and TRBJ2-5, is as follows: GAGVSQSPRYKVAKRGQDVALRCDPISGHVSLFWYQQALGQGPEFLTYFQNEAQLDKSGLPSDRFFAERPEGSVSTLKIQRTQQEDSAVYLCASSLIEASGRPRETQYFGPGTRLLVL.

V gene TRBV19 combines with J gene TRBJ2-1, with 12 bases fitting TRBD2. There are 17 residues in the CDR3. Germline V lookup: CDR1 LNHDA, CDR2 SQIVND (reference sequence). Losses at the gene ends were 6 bases for V and 13 bases for J; bases not matched to a gene: 19. In DNA, the CDR3 is TGTGCCAGTAGCCTTAAACGGACTAGCGGGATTATCGACAATCAGTTCTTC. It translates to CASSLKRTSGIIDNQFF. Using reference TRBV19 and TRBJ2-1 for the parts outside the CDR3, the full variable domain is DGGITQSPKYLFRKEGQNVTLSCEQNLNHDAMYWYRQDPGQGLRLIYYSQIVNDFQKGDIAEGYSVSREKKESFPLTVTSAQKNPTAFYLCASSLKRTSGIIDNQFFGPGTRLTVL.

The chain links TRBV5-1 to TRBJ1-1; D not certain. CDR1 and CDR2 (germline): SGHRS, YFSETQ. V was clipped by 2 bases and J by 3 bases, with 11 bases between them. The CDR3 covers 14 residues. CDR3 sequence: CASSFGWGDTEAFF. The CDR3 DNA follows: TGCGCCAGCAGCTTTGGGTGGGGAGACACTGAAGCTTTCTTT.

This chain links TRBV9 with TRBJ1-1, with D hard to call. CDR1 and CDR2 from the germline V gene are SGDLS and YYNGEE. V lost 3 bases, J lost 0 bases, and 6 bases lay in between. This CDR3 has 13 amino acids. CDR3 sequence (DNA): TGTGCCAGCAGCGCGTTTGTGAACACTGAAGCTTTCTTT. Protein sequence: CASSAFVNTEAFF.

This chain joins TRBV5-6 and TRBJ1-4, with 8 bases lining up with TRBD1. Germline V gives CDR1 SGHDT, CDR2 YYEEEE. J gave up 8 bases and V 0 bases, and 12 bases lay outside the gene matches. This CDR3 has 17 residues. CDR3 in DNA: TGTGCCAGCAGCTTGGTGGACGCCGGGACAGGAATAGAAAAACTGTTTTTT. Translation gives CASSLVDAGTGIEKLFF.